These 28 T cell receptor beta chains were all obtained from the same sample, sequenced in a study of graft-versus-host responses after intestinal transplantation. What these receptors recognize is not known. Clones were read by immunoSEQ multiplex PCR, and TCRdb kept only the in-frame ones, dropping some. Seen here are 85,000 to 100,000 clones, 85% to 95% observed once, and the top ten hold around 0.067%. The material was unstimulated CD8+ T cells sorted from spleen or lymph node cells, obtained before transplant. Receptors were obtained from a human donor who was the organ donor for an intestinal transplant.

The chain employs TRBV9 and TRBJ1-2, with D hard to call. This CDR3 has 15 residues. Germline-derived CDR1 and CDR2 are SGDLS and YYNGEE. The V end lost 0 bases, the J end lost 0 bases, and 9 bases lay between the germline ends. The CDR3 reads CASSVDPGTNYGYTF. The DNA of the CDR3 is TGTGCCAGCAGCGTAGACCCAGGCACTAACTATGGCTACACCTTC.

For the CDR3, the DNA is TGCAGCGTCGACAAGGACAGGGACGGGGAGACCCAGTACTTC. Its translation: CSVDKDRDGETQYF. This chain links TRBV29-1 with TRBJ2-5; 8 bases align to TRBD1. The CDR3 is 14 residues long. Germline V gene data show CDR1 as SQVTM and CDR2 as ANQGSEA. V was clipped by 6 bases and J by 5 bases; unmatched bases: 11.

This rearrangement joins TRBV2 to TRBJ2-3; tentative D call: TRBD2 (5 bases). Germline V lookup: CDR1 SNHLY, CDR2 FYNNEI. Trimming left V 0 bases short and J 0 bases short, with 10 bases between. This CDR3 comprises 16 residues. CDR3 loop: CASSEARATSTDTQYF. The DNA of the CDR3 is TGTGCCAGCAGTGAAGCGCGGGCTACTAGCACAGATACGCAGTATTTT.

This sequence joins TRBV29-1 and TRBJ2-3; 9 nucleotides align to TRBD2. The CDR3 is 17 amino acids. Unmatched junction bases numbered 11, after V lost 4 bases and J lost 0 bases. Germline CDR1 and CDR2: SQVTM and ANQGSEA. Here the CDR3 DNA reads TGCAGCGTTGTAGCCAGCGGGGGGCCTTATAGCACAGATACGCAGTATTTT. Residues: CSVVASGGPYSTDTQYF.

V and J are TRBV7-9 and TRBJ1-2; the D is unclear. CDR1 is SEHNR, CDR2 FQNEAQ, per germline (reference sequence). The V gene lost 3 bases and the J gene lost 3 bases, with 8 bases spanning the gap. The CDR3 length is 13 residues. CDR3 bases: TGTGCCAGCAGCTTCCCAACAGACTATGGCTACACCTTC. Protein product: CASSFPTDYGYTF. The full variable domain, rest sourced from reference TRBV7-9 and TRBJ1-2, is DTGVSQNPRHKITKRGQNVTFRCDPISEHNRLYWYRQTLGQGPEFLTYFQNEAQLEKSRLLSDRFSAERPKGSFSTLEIQRTEQGDSAMYLCASSFPTDYGYTFGSGTRLTVV.

V gene TRBV15 combines with J gene TRBJ1-4; D remains unclear. Per the germline V gene, CDR1 is LNHNV and CDR2 is YYDKDF (reference sequence). Trimming left V 3 bases short and J 5 bases short, with 16 bases between. This CDR3 region has 16 residues. CDR3 sequence: CATSSEKQPYNEKLFF. The CDR3 DNA is TGTGCCACCAGCAGCGAAAAACAGCCATACAATGAAAAACTGTTTTTT.

This chain links TRBV11-3 with TRBJ1-3; D is possibly TRBD1 (6 bases). CDR3 length: 17 amino acids. Between the trimmed V and J ends, which lost 5 bases and 3 bases, there was a span of 20 bases. Germline CDR1 and CDR2: SGHNT and YENEEA. Here the CDR3 reads CASSDGTKVHFGNTIYF. In nucleotides, the CDR3 is TGTGCCAGCAGCGACGGGACAAAGGTGCATTTTGGAAACACCATATATTTT.

The chain is built from TRBV7-9 and TRBJ2-5; TRBD2 aligns across 8 bases. The length of the CDR3 is 16 residues. Germline V gene data show CDR1 as SEHNR and CDR2 as FQNEAQ (reference sequence). After removal of 1 base from V and 5 bases from J, the junction contained 9 bases not matched to a gene. This CDR3 reads CASSLDRLAGVETQYF. The CDR3 DNA reads TGTGCCAGCAGCTTAGATCGGCTAGCGGGTGTGGAGACCCAGTACTTC.

The chain links TRBV4-1 to TRBJ2-7; D unclear. Germline V lookup: CDR1 MGHRA, CDR2 YSYEKL. This CDR3 has 14 amino acids. Trimming took off 4 bases at V and 2 bases at J, with 12 bases between the two ends. The CDR3 protein is CASSLQKSTYEQYF. The CDR3 region has the DNA TGCGCCAGCAGCCTACAAAAATCGACCTACGAGCAGTACTTC.

DNA for the CDR3: TGTGCCAGCACCCTAGCAGGGGACCCGGGACAGGGATCGGAGACCCAGTACTTC. Translation: CASTLAGDPGQGSETQYF. The V and J genes are TRBV9 and TRBJ2-5; TRBD1 matches 9 bases. Germline V CDR1 and CDR2: SGDLS, YYNGEE. The CDR3 covers 18 residues. V was clipped by 6 bases and J by 5 bases; unmatched bases: 20.

The gene calls are TRBV5-1 and TRBJ1-1; D not certain. V was clipped by 6 bases and J by 7 bases, with 4 bases between them. Germline V CDR1 and CDR2: SGHRS, YFSETQ. The CDR3 is made up of 9 amino acids. The CDR3 loop reads CASTYEAFF. The CDR3 coding sequence is TGCGCCAGCACTTATGAAGCTTTCTTT.

This sequence joins TRBV7-3 and TRBJ2-3; 9 bases agree with TRBD2. V trimming: 5 bases; J trimming: 5 bases; junction bases outside the gene matches: 11. The CDR3 contains 16 residues. Germline V gene lookup returns CDR1 SGHTA and CDR2 FQGTGA. The CDR3 coding sequence is TGTGCCAGCAGCGACTCGCGGGAGGGGGGGATAGATACGCAGTATTTT. Residues: CASSDSREGGIDTQYF.

The V gene is TRBV6-5, the J gene TRBJ2-5; D unresolved. The CDR3 is 13 residues long. V was cut by 2 bases and J by 7 bases, with 11 bases left in between. CDR1 MNHEY and CDR2 SVGAGI come from the germline V gene. The CDR3 DNA is TGTGCCAGCAGTTACCCCCCTAGTGGGACCCAGTACTTC. Translated: CASSYPPSGTQYF.

J is TRBJ2-7 and V is TRBV11-3, with unresolved D. This CDR3 is built from 14 residues. Trimming took 3 bases from V and 0 from J, leaving 9 bases between them. CDR1 and CDR2 from the germline V gene are SGHNT and YENEEA. CDR3 DNA sequence: TGTGCCAGCAGCTTCACGTCGAGCTCCTACGAGCAGTACTTC. It is translated as CASSFTSSSYEQYF. The entire variable domain, with the rest obtained from reference TRBV11-3 and TRBJ2-7, is as follows: EAGVVQSPRYKIIEKKQPVAFWCNPISGHNTLYWYLQNLGQGPELLIRYENEEAVDDSQLPKDRFSAERLKGVDSTLKIQPAELGDSAVYLCASSFTSSSYEQYFGPGTRLTVT.

V and J are TRBV7-9 and TRBJ2-2, with 8 bases that match TRBD1. With 5 bases clipped from V and 5 bases from J, the junction kept 7 bases outside the gene matches. The CDR3 consists of 15 residues. CDR1 SEHNR and CDR2 FQNEAQ come from the germline V gene (reference sequence). The CDR3 nucleotides read TGTGCCAGCAGCGCGGACAGGGAGTTAACCGGGGAGCTGTTTTTT. Its translation: CASSADRELTGELFF.

In its sample, this clone was seen a few times. The rearrangement joins TRBV6-5 to TRBJ1-2, with 8 bases identical to TRBD1. Germline V gives CDR1 MNHEY, CDR2 SVGAGI. V trimming: 3 bases; J trimming: 14 bases; junction bases outside the gene matches: 11. The CDR3 consists of 13 residues. The CDR3 sequence is CASSYGTGALGTF. The CDR3 DNA follows: TGTGCCAGCAGTTATGGGACAGGAGCCCTCGGAACCTTC.

The V and J genes are TRBV5-6 and TRBJ2-3, with D possibly TRBD2 on 5 matching bases. The germline V gene encodes CDR1 SGHDT and CDR2 YYEEEE. The CDR3 has 12 amino acids. V gave up 4 bases and J gave up 6 bases, with 9 bases separating them. In DNA, the CDR3 is TGTGCCAGCAGCCCCTGGGAGGATACGCAGTATTTT. It is translated as CASSPWEDTQYF.

J is TRBJ1-5 and V is TRBV12-5, with 7 nucleotides matching TRBD1. Trimming took 1 base from V and 0 from J; bases not matched to a gene: 18. In germline, CDR1 is LGHNT, CDR2 FRNRAP. The CDR3 contains 21 residues. The DNA of the CDR3 is TGTGCTAGTGGTTTGGACCCCGCCGGGACAGAGTTTCCCAATAGCAATCAGCCCCAGCATTTT. This translates into CASGLDPAGTEFPNSNQPQHF.

CDR3 coding DNA: TGTGCCACCAGCAGATCGCGCGCGGCCTACGAGCAGTACTTC. Its protein product is CATSRSRAAYEQYF. The genes are TRBV15 and TRBJ2-7, with unresolved D. There are 14 residues in the CDR3. The V end lost 2 bases, the J end lost 2 bases, and 10 bases lay between the germline ends. Germline V lookup: CDR1 LNHNV, CDR2 YYDKDF (reference sequence).

This clone was picked up a small number of times. J is TRBJ2-2 and V is TRBV5-1; D unresolved. Trimming pared 3 bases from V and 1 base from J, leaving 4 bases between. The CDR3 totals 13 residues. Germline lookup yields CDR1 SGHRS and CDR2 YFSETQ. Here the CDR3 DNA reads TGCGCCAGCAGCTCATTGAACACCGGGGAGCTGTTTTTT. Translation gives CASSSLNTGELFF.

This chain connects TRBV5-4 to TRBJ1-1, with D tentatively TRBD1 (6 bases). Trimming took 4 bases from V and 0 from J, leaving 25 bases between them. Germline CDR1 is SGHNT and CDR2 is YYREEE (reference sequence). This CDR3 comprises 19 residues. CDR3 in DNA: TGTGCCAGCAGCCCCTATGCCCTAGGGGGAATTCCTATGAACACTGAAGCTTTCTTT. Encoded protein: CASSPYALGGIPMNTEAFF.

V and J are TRBV2 and TRBJ2-7; 7 bases fit TRBD2. Trimming removed 3 bases from V and 1 base from J; junction bases left unmatched: 3. There are 14 residues in the CDR3. Germline V CDR1 and CDR2: SNHLY, FYNNEI. In DNA form, the CDR3 reads TGTGCCAGCAGTGAGCTAGCGGCTTCCTACGAGCAGTACTTC. It is translated as CASSELAASYEQYF.

V usage is TRBV11-2 and J usage is TRBJ2-7; D remains unclear. The CDR3 covers 16 residues. The germline gives CDR1 SGHAT, CDR2 FQNNGV. V was clipped by 2 bases and J by 3 bases, with 17 bases between them. The CDR3 DNA reads as TGTGCCAGCAGCTTACCCTTGGTTGGAGTTATCTACGAGCAGTACTTC. It translates to CASSLPLVGVIYEQYF.

This chain joins TRBV2 and TRBJ1-1, with 10 positions matching TRBD1. The CDR3 runs to 14 residues. V was clipped by 8 bases and J by 5 bases; unmatched bases: 8. Germline CDR1 and CDR2: SNHLY and FYNNEI. The CDR3 DNA is TGTGCCAGCGGGCTGACAGGGGGCACGACTGAAGCTTTCTTT. The encoded protein is CASGLTGGTTEAFF.

This chain uses TRBV7-9 with TRBJ1-1, with a possible D match to TRBD1 (6 bases). The germline CDR1 and CDR2 sequences are SEHNR and FQNEAQ (reference sequence). This CDR3 is 15 amino acids long. Trimming removed 5 bases from V and 2 bases from J, with 15 bases in between. The CDR3, as DNA: TGTGCCAGCAGCGACGGGGACATAGGCAACACTGAAGCTTTCTTT. It specifies CASSDGDIGNTEAFF. Variable domain in full (rest from reference TRBV7-9 and TRBJ1-1): DTGVSQNPRHKITKRGQNVTFRCDPISEHNRLYWYRQTLGQGPEFLTYFQNEAQLEKSRLLSDRFSAERPKGSFSTLEIQRTEQGDSAMYLCASSDGDIGNTEAFFGQGTRLTVV.

The chain employs TRBV9 and TRBJ2-2; TRBD2 agrees at 9 bases. Germline CDR1 is SGDLS and CDR2 is YYNGEE. V was clipped by 0 bases and J by 7 bases; unmatched bases: 7. The CDR3 has 16 amino acids. DNA of the CDR3: TGTGCCAGCAGCGTAGGTCTAGCGGGAAAAAACGGGGAGCTGTTTTTT. As protein: CASSVGLAGKNGELFF.

This chain connects TRBV29-1 to TRBJ2-7, with D possibly matching TRBD2 (5 bases). Germline V CDR1 and CDR2: SQVTM, ANQGSEA. The CDR3 sequence is 12 residues long. V lost 5 bases and J 5 bases, leaving 13 bases between the germline ends. The CDR3 spells CSVQGGGNEQYF. In DNA form, the CDR3 reads TGCAGCGTTCAAGGAGGCGGAAACGAGCAGTACTTC.

The J gene is TRBJ1-6, the V gene TRBV9; TRBD1 is a possible D gene (5 bases). Germline lookup yields CDR1 SGDLS and CDR2 YYNGEE. The CDR3 runs to 15 residues. V lost 6 bases and J lost 0, with 10 bases in between. CDR3 in DNA: TGTGCCAGCACACCCGGGGGCTCCTATAATTCACCCCTCCACTTT. Encoded protein: CASTPGGSYNSPLHF.